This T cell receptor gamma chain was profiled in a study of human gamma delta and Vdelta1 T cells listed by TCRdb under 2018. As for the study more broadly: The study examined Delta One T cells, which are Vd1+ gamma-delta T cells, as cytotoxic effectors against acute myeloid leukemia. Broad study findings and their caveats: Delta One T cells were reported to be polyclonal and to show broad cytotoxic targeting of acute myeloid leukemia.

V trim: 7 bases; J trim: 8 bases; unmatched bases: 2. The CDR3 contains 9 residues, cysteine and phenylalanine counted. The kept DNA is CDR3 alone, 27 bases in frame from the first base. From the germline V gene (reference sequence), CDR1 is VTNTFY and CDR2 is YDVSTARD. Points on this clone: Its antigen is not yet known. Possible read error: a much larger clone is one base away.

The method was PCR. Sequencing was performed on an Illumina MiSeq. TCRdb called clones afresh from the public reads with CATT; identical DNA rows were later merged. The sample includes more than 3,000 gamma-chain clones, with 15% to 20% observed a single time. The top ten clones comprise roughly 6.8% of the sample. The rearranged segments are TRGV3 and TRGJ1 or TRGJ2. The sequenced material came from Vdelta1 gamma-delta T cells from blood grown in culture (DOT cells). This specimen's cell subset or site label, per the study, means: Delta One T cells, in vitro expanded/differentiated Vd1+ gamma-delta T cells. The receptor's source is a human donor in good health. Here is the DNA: TGTGCCACCTGCGATAAGAAACTCTTT. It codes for CATCDKKLF.